These 28 T cell receptor beta chains were sequenced from one sample in a study of CD8 T cells in ankylosing spondylitis. Findings and limits, study-wide: Within ankylosing spondylitis blood, a TCR beta motif made up of fewer than ten highly homologous variants appeared to be characteristic.

Their antigen targets remain unknown. A single record per CDR3 protein comes from TCRdb applying MiXCR to the 5' RACE reads. The sample has some 330,000 distinct CDR3 sequences, approximately 8.2% seen once. The sample was blood, either unsorted or a sorted T cell fraction (not recorded which). These receptors all come from a male donor with ankylosing spondylitis.

V and J are TRBV6-2 or TRBV6-3 and TRBJ2-7; 12 nucleotides agree with TRBD2. Per the germline V gene, CDR1 is MNHEY and CDR2 is SVGEGT. This CDR3 has 18 amino acids. The V and J ends lost 6 bases and 2 bases, in that order; junction bases with no gene match: 14. CDR3 nucleotides: TGTGCCAGCAGAACAGACCTAGCGGGAGGGGTTACTCCCTACGAGCAGTACTTC. This encodes CASRTDLAGGVTPYEQYF.

This clonotype was observed a few times. J is TRBJ1-3 and V is TRBV7-8, with 7 nucleotides matching TRBD1. Per the germline V gene, CDR1 is SGHVS and CDR2 is FQNEAQ. CDR3 length: 15 residues. V lost 7 bases to trimming and J lost 1 base; unmatched junction nucleotides: 7. CDR3: CASISTGTSGNTIYF. As DNA, the CDR3 is TGTGCCAGCATTTCGACAGGGACGTCTGGAAACACCATATATTTT.

The CDR3 sequence is CASSFRGIGTDTQYF. As DNA, the CDR3 is TGTGCCAGCAGTTTCAGAGGGATCGGGACAGATACGCAGTATTTT. J is TRBJ2-3 and V is TRBV12-3 or TRBV12-4, with D possibly TRBD2 on 5 matching bases. Deletions cut 3 bases from V and 3 bases from J, with 13 bases between. The CDR3 spans 15 residues.

The chain combines TRBV12-3 or TRBV12-4 with TRBJ2-7, with D possibly TRBD2 on 6 matching bases. Trimming removed 1 base from V and 5 bases from J, with 15 bases in between. The CDR3 is 15 amino acids. The CDR3 nucleotides read TGTGCCAGCAGTTTAGTGGGGGGTAGGAAAGACGAGCAGTACTTC. Protein product: CASSLVGGRKDEQYF.

Ten or more counts support this clonotype. The chain employs TRBV29-1 and TRBJ2-6; 7 nucleotides align to TRBD2. V was pared by 3 bases and J by 2 bases, with 1 base of the junction left unmatched. This CDR3 is built from 14 residues. Per the germline V gene, CDR1 is SQVTM and CDR2 is ANQGSEA. As DNA, the CDR3 is TGCAGCGTTGAGCGGGAGCCTGGGGCCAACGTCCTGACTTTC. Protein sequence: CSVEREPGANVLTF.

The sample holds a few counts of this clonotype. The rearrangement uses TRBV4-1 and TRBJ2-7; D ambiguous. Germline V CDR1 and CDR2: MGHRA, YSYEKL. V lost 0 bases and J 3 bases, leaving 6 bases between the germline ends. CDR3 length: 13 residues. This CDR3 is CASSQEVDYEQYF. CDR3 DNA sequence: TGCGCCAGCAGCCAAGAGGTAGACTACGAGCAGTACTTC.

The sample holds a few counts of this clonotype. This rearrangement joins TRBV9 to TRBJ2-1; D may be TRBD2 (6 bases). The CDR3 length is 16 residues. Between the trimmed V and J ends, which lost 0 bases and 2 bases, there was a span of 12 bases. Germline CDR1 SGDLS, CDR2 YYNGEE. CDR3 amino acids: CASSVAGRGTYNEQFF. In DNA form, the CDR3 reads TGTGCCAGCAGCGTAGCGGGGCGGGGTACCTACAATGAGCAGTTCTTC.

This clonotype was found many times. This chain uses TRBV20-1 with TRBJ2-5; 7 bases agree with TRBD1. Trimming removed 0 bases from V and 4 bases from J; junction bases left unmatched: 5. Germline-derived CDR1 and CDR2 are DFQATT and SNEGSKA (reference sequence). The CDR3 totals 14 residues. CDR3 coding DNA: TGCAGTGCTAGAGATCGGGCAGGGGGAGAGACCCAGTACTTC. This codes for CSARDRAGGETQYF.

This clonotype was counted ten times or more. This chain connects TRBV29-1 to TRBJ2-1; TRBD2 agrees at 9 bases. The V gene end was trimmed by 7 bases and the J gene end by 6 bases; junction bases not matched to a gene: 7. CDR3 length: 13 amino acids. Germline values: CDR1 SQVTM, CDR2 ANQGSEA. The CDR3, as DNA: TGCAGCGCACAAGCGGGAGGCGGCAATGAGCAGTTCTTC. This encodes CSAQAGGGNEQFF.

This clonotype has only one observation. V is TRBV7-2 and J is TRBJ2-1; D may be TRBD2 (5 bases). V was cut by 6 bases and J by 10 bases, with 16 bases left in between. The CDR3 sequence is 13 residues long. Germline lookup yields CDR1 SGHTA and CDR2 FQGNSA. CDR3 in DNA: TGTGCCAGCAGTTACCCCGGAGGACGGGAGCAGTTCTTC. It codes for CASSYPGGREQFF.

This clonotype showed up many times. The J gene is TRBJ2-3, the V gene TRBV6-5; D tentatively reads TRBD1 or TRBD2 (5 bases each). V was pared by 2 bases and J by 4 bases, with 10 bases between. CDR1 is MNHEY, CDR2 SVGAGI, per germline. The length of the CDR3 is 14 residues. CDR3 sequence reads: CASSYGTRPDTQYF. Written as DNA, the CDR3 is TGTGCCAGCAGTTACGGGACCCGCCCAGATACGCAGTATTTT.

This clonotype came up many times. The chain combines TRBV9 with TRBJ2-2; either TRBD1 or TRBD2 may fit D (5 bases each). CDR1 SGDLS and CDR2 YYNGEE come from the germline V gene. Trimming removed 3 bases at V and 5 bases at J, with 14 bases between. The CDR3 consists of 15 residues. This CDR3 is CASSAWGSRTGELFF. CDR3 sequence (DNA): TGTGCCAGCAGCGCATGGGGGAGTCGGACCGGGGAGCTGTTTTTT.

At least ten counts were recorded for this clonotype. The DNA for the CDR3 is TGCGCCAGCAGCTTACAGCGCAATGAGCAGTTCTTC. Protein: CASSLQRNEQFF. The J gene is TRBJ2-1, the V gene TRBV5-1; D unresolved. The ends were cut back, 2 bases at V and 6 bases at J, with 6 bases in the middle. Germline V gene sequence: CDR1 SGHRS, CDR2 YFSETQ. CDR3 size: 12 residues.

This clonotype has just a few counts. The chain recombines TRBV20-1 with TRBJ2-3; 9 bases agree with TRBD2. V lost 6 bases and J lost 0; bases outside the gene matches: 19. The CDR3 is 19 amino acids. Per germline, CDR1 DFQATT and CDR2 SNEGSKA (reference sequence). CDR3 residues: CSAPAGLAHWSTSTDTQYF. As DNA, the CDR3 is TGCAGTGCCCCAGCAGGACTAGCGCATTGGAGTACTAGCACAGATACGCAGTATTTT.

Only a few counts were recorded for this clonotype. The chain uses TRBV5-1 and TRBJ2-3; D unclear. Germline CDR1 reads SGHRS; CDR2 reads YFSETQ. This CDR3 is 15 amino acids long. Trimming stripped 2 bases from V and 2 bases from J, with 12 bases between. CDR3 protein: CASSLVVEPTDTQYF. The CDR3 bases are TGCGCCAGCAGCTTAGTAGTGGAACCCACAGATACGCAGTATTTT.

CDR3 sequence: CAISLGAAGDTQYF. Written as DNA, the CDR3 is TGTGCCATCAGTTTGGGGGCGGCTGGAGATACGCAGTATTTT. The rearrangement joins TRBV10-3 to TRBJ2-3; D is possibly TRBD1 (6 bases). Trimming left V 5 bases short and J 5 bases short, with 14 bases between. Germline V gene data show CDR1 as ENHRY and CDR2 as SYGVKD. The CDR3 has 14 amino acids.

This clonotype came up a few times. The rearrangement links TRBV7-9 to TRBJ2-1, with D tentatively TRBD2 (5 bases). Looked up from germline, CDR1 is SEHNR and CDR2 is FQNEAQ (reference sequence). The V end lost 7 bases, the J end lost 6 bases, and 13 bases lay between the germline ends. This CDR3 is built from 13 residues. Here the CDR3 DNA reads TGTGCCAGCATAGGGCTAGGGAGCAATGAGCAGTTCTTC. This translates into CASIGLGSNEQFF.

J is TRBJ1-1 and V is TRBV29-1; 7 bases match TRBD1. The CDR3 consists of 12 residues. V shed 7 bases, J shed 5 bases, and the junction held 7 bases outside the gene matches. Germline V lookup: CDR1 SQVTM, CDR2 ANQGSEA. CDR3 loop: CSGGTETTEAFF. The CDR3 DNA follows: TGCAGCGGCGGGACAGAGACTACTGAAGCTTTCTTT.

At least ten counts were recorded for this clonotype. V and J are TRBV29-1 and TRBJ1-1, with D maybe TRBD1 (5 bases). The ends were cut back, 4 bases at V and 5 bases at J, with 11 bases in the middle. The CDR3 is 12 amino acids. Per germline, CDR1 SQVTM and CDR2 ANQGSEA. The CDR3 is CSVGGIWTEAFF. The CDR3, as DNA: TGCAGCGTTGGGGGGATCTGGACTGAAGCTTTCTTT.

This clonotype was observed many times. This rearrangement joins TRBV12-3 or TRBV12-4 to TRBJ1-5; 9 positions agree with TRBD1. There are 16 residues in the CDR3. The junction had 8 bases not matched to a gene; V was cut back by 2 bases and J by 6 bases. The CDR3 nucleotides are TGTGCCAGCAGTTTACACAGGGGGCTCTTTTCTCAGCCCCAGCATTTT. Its translation: CASSLHRGLFSQPQHF.

This clonotype was counted between two and nine times. This chain links TRBV29-1 with TRBJ2-2; 9 bases line up with TRBD2. Germline V gene sequence: CDR1 SQVTM, CDR2 ANQGSEA. Trimming at V came to 3 bases and at J to 0 bases, leaving 2 bases not matched to a gene. The CDR3 runs to 15 residues. The CDR3 coding sequence is TGCAGCGTTGATTCTAGCGGGACGAACACCGGGGAGCTGTTTTTT. Its translation is CSVDSSGTNTGELFF.

Ten or more counts support this clonotype. The chain joins TRBV12-3 or TRBV12-4 to TRBJ1-2; D call uncertain. Trimming stripped 3 bases from V and 7 bases from J, with 18 bases between. This CDR3 is built from 15 residues. The CDR3 reads CASSFRLGSVGGYTF. DNA for the CDR3: TGTGCCAGCAGTTTTCGCCTTGGGTCCGTGGGTGGCTACACCTTC.

This clonotype was seen a few times. The chain recombines TRBV9 with TRBJ2-3; D unclear. Germline V lookup: CDR1 SGDLS, CDR2 YYNGEE. The CDR3 is made up of 14 amino acids. Trimming stripped 6 bases from V and 0 bases from J, with 11 bases between. CDR3 residues: CASTFLSSTDTQYF. The CDR3 DNA sequence: TGTGCCAGCACCTTCTTGTCTAGCACAGATACGCAGTATTTT.

This clonotype was counted many times. The chain joins TRBV3-1 to TRBJ2-1, with D perhaps matching TRBD2 (5 bases). Trimming left V 4 bases short and J 6 bases short, with 22 bases between. The CDR3 consists of 17 residues. Germline lookup yields CDR1 LGHDT and CDR2 YNNKEL (reference sequence). CDR3 residues: CASSRRGPVQVANEQFF. The CDR3 bases are TGTGCCAGCAGCCGCCGCGGGCCCGTTCAAGTGGCCAATGAGCAGTTCTTC.

This clonotype was seen more than once but under ten times. The gene calls are TRBV19 and TRBJ1-2; D is uncertain. CDR1 LNHDA and CDR2 SQIVND come from the germline V gene (reference sequence). V lost 5 bases to trimming and J lost 2 bases, with 9 bases between them. The CDR3 runs 13 residues. CDR3 residues: CASSVSRNYGYTF. The CDR3 DNA follows: TGTGCCAGTAGTGTCTCGAGGAACTATGGCTACACCTTC.

The chain carries TRBV9 and TRBJ2-3; 7 bases agree with TRBD2. The J segment lost 0 bases and the V segment lost 1 base, leaving 5 bases of the junction unmatched. CDR3 size: 16 residues. Germline V gives CDR1 SGDLS, CDR2 YYNGEE. CDR3 DNA sequence: TGTGCCAGCAGCGTAACCAGCGGGGTAAGCACAGATACGCAGTATTTT. This codes for CASSVTSGVSTDTQYF.

This clonotype has a handful of counts. V and J are TRBV6-5 and TRBJ2-1; no reliable D call. Germline V gene sequence: CDR1 MNHEY, CDR2 SVGAGI. This CDR3 region has 14 residues. Deletions cut 2 bases from V and 10 bases from J, with 15 bases between. The CDR3 spells CASSYATTGIEQFF. CDR3 nucleotides: TGTGCCAGCAGTTACGCGACCACGGGCATCGAGCAGTTCTTC.

This chain uses TRBV7-2 with TRBJ1-5; 10 positions agree with TRBD1. This CDR3 has 15 amino acids. With V trimmed by 5 bases and J by 4 bases, 5 bases remained unmatched. Germline CDR1 is SGHTA and CDR2 is FQGNSA. In nucleotides, the CDR3 is TGTGCCAGCAGCCTGATGGGACAGGGGAATCAGCCCCAGCATTTT. This translates into CASSLMGQGNQPQHF. The whole variable domain, remainder taken from reference TRBV7-2 and TRBJ1-5, is GAGVSQSPSNKVTEKGKDVELRCDPISGHTALYWYRQSLGQGLEFLIYFQGNSAPDKSGLPSDRFSAERTGGSVSTLTIQRTQQEDSAVYLCASSLMGQGNQPQHFGDGTRLSIL.